The clone carrying this TCR beta chain was detected only a few times. Its cognate antigen is unknown. This record comes from a study of CD8 T cells in ankylosing spondylitis. Study-level results: Relatively scarce in peripheral blood, disease-linked clones were CD8+. Several highly homologous variants made up a TCR beta motif, and this motif appeared characteristic of ankylosing spondylitis blood.

Looked up from germline, CDR1 is MNHNS and CDR2 is SASEGT. CDR3 size: 14 residues. Trimming at V came to 6 bases and at J to 5 bases, leaving 6 bases not matched to a gene. Each CDR3 protein is one row after TCRdb ran MiXCR on the 5' RACE reads. The table has around 770,000 distinct CDR3 sequences, approximately 12% seen once. The material sequenced was blood, either unsorted or a sorted T cell fraction (not recorded which). The receptor's source is a male donor with ankylosing spondylitis. The chain links TRBV6-1 to TRBJ2-5, with 10 bases lining up with TRBD1. CDR3 sequence reads: CASRPDRGRETQYF. The CDR3 DNA reads as TGTGCCAGCAGACCCGACAGGGGGCGGGAGACCCAGTACTTC.